The entry below describes one T cell receptor (beta chain). The antigen it recognizes is unknown. Base qualities are not at hand, and no much larger clone is one base apart. The library was produced with PCR. The sequencer was an Illumina HiSeq 2500. TCR libraries were prepared with molecular barcoding, using unique molecular identifiers to normalize TCRbeta repertoire quantification. The public reads were reanalyzed by TCRdb: fastp trimming at Q25, MiXCR alignment, in-frame beta chains only. Rows are combined by CDR3 protein, so each entry shows the most common genes and DNA. In all, the sample holds approximately 400,000 distinct CDR3 sequences, and 16% of those were seen once. Approximately 29% of the sample goes to the ten largest clones. Reading from cysteine to phenylalanine, the CDR3 counts 12 amino acids. Kept here is only the CDR3 DNA, which spans 36 bases and is read in frame from base 1. The germline V gene sets CDR1 to SGHAT and CDR2 to FQNNGV. The germline ends are 9 bases apart after V is trimmed by 3 bases and J by 9 bases.

This entry comes from a study of T-cell reconstitution after alpha-beta-depleted transplantation in children listed by TCRdb under 2016. For context, the study as a whole: Using TCR repertoire profiling, the study quantitatively followed how T-cell immune reconstitution unfolded in children after TCRalphabeta/CD19-depleted allogeneic hematopoietic cell transplantation.

This sample's treatment or condition label indicates: allogeneic hematopoietic cell transplantation with graft depleted of TCRalphabeta T cells and CD19 B cells. The children who served as transplant recipients had been given grafts of TCRalphabeta/CD19-depleted allogeneic hematopoietic cells. Here is what the overall study found, with its caveats: The frequencies of hyperexpanded clones fell over the following months, and after one year, T-cell counts and TCRbeta diversity were mostly attributed to newly produced T cells. In some patients, the high TCRbeta diversity seen at day 60 was put down to recipient T cells and intrathymic progenitors that had survived conditioning. Apparently early alphabetaT-cell count recovery about two months after transplant reportedly relied on only several hundred rapidly expanded clones derived from non-depleted graft cells.

The sequence links TRBV11-2 to TRBJ2-1, and perhaps TRBD2 as D gene, on 6 matching bases. This material consisted of PBMCs, mostly from graft donor cells, taken 360 days after TCRalphabeta/CD19-depleted stem cell transplant. This TCR came from a boy in the first two years of life who had a stem cell transplant for Wiskott-Aldrich syndrome, so the T cells may come from the graft donor. For the CDR3, the sequence is CASSFEGGEQFF. The base sequence is TGTGCCAGCAGCTTCGAGGGAGGTGAGCAGTTCTTC.